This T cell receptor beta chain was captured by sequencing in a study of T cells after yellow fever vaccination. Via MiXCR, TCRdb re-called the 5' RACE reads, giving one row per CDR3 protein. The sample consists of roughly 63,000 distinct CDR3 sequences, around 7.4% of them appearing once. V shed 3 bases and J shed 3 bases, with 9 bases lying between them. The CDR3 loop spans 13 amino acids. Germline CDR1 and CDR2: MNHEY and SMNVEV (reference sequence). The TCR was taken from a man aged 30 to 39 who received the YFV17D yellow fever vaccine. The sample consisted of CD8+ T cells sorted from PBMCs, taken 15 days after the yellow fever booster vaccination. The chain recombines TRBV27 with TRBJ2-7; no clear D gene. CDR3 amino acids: CASSLSRGYEQYF. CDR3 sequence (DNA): TGTGCCAGCAGTTTGTCCCGAGGCTACGAGCAGTACTTC.